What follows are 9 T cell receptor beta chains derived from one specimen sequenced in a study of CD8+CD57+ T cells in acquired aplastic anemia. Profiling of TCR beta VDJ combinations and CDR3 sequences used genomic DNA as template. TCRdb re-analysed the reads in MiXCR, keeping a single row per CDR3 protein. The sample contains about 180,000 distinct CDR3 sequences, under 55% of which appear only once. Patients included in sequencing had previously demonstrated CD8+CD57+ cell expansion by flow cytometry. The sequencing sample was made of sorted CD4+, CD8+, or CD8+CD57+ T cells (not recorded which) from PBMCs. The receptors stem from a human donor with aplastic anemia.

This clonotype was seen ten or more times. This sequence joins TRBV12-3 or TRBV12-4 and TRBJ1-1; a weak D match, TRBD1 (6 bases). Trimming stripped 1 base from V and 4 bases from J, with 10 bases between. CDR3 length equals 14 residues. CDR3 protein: CASSLVGAGTEAFF. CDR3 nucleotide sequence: TGTGCCAGCAGTTTAGTGGGGGCGGGCACTGAAGCTTTCTTT.

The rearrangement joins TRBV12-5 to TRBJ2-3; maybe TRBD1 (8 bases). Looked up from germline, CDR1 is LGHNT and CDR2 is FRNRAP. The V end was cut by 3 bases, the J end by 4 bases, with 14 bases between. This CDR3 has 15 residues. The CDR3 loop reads CASGFGQGGADTQYF. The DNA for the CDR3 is TGTGCTAGTGGTTTCGGACAGGGAGGGGCAGATACGCAGTATTTT.

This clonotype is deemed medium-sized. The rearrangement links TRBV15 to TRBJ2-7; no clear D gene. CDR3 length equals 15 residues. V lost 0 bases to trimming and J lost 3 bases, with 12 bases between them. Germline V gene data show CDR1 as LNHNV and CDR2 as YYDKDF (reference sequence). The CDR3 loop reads CATSRDRATSYEQYF. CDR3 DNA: TGTGCCACCAGCAGAGATCGGGCAACAAGCTACGAGCAGTACTTC. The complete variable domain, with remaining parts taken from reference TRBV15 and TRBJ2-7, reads DAMVIQNPRYQVTQFGKPVTLSCSQTLNHNVMYWYQQKSSQAPKLLFHYYDKDFNNEADTPDNFQSRRPNTSFCFLDIRSPGLGDTAMYLCATSRDRATSYEQYFGPGTRLTVT.

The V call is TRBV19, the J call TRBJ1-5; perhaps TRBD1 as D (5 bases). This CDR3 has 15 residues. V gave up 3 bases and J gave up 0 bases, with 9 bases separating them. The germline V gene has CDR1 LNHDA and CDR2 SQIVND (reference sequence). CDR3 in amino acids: CASSIGTVSNQPQHF. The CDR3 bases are TGTGCCAGTAGTATCGGGACGGTTAGCAATCAGCCCCAGCATTTT.

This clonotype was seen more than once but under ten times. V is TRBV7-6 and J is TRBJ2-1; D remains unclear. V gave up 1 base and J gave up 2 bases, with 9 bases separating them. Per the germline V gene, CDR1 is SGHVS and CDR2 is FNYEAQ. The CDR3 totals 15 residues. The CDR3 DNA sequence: TGTGCCAGCAGCTTAGGGGCTAGTCCCTACAATGAGCAGTTCTTC. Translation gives CASSLGASPYNEQFF. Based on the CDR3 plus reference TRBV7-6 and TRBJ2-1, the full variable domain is GAGVSQSPRYKVTKRGQDVALRCDPISGHVSLYWYRQALGQGPEFLTYFNYEAQQDKSGLPNDRFSAERPEGSISTLTIQRTEQRDSAMYRCASSLGASPYNEQFFGPGTRLTVL.

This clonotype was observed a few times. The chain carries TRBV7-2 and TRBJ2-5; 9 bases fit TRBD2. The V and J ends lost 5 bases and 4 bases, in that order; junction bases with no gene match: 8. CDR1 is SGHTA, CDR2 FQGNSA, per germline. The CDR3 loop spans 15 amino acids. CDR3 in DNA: TGTGCCAGCAGCCCCTGCGGGGGGGCCGGAGAGACCCAGTACTTC. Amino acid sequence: CASSPCGGAGETQYF.

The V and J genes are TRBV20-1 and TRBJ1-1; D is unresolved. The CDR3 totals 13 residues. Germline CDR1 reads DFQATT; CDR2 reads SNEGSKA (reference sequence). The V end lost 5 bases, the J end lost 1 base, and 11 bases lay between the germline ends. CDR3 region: CSAEAAWNTEAFF. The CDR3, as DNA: TGCAGTGCTGAGGCAGCCTGGAACACTGAAGCTTTCTTT.

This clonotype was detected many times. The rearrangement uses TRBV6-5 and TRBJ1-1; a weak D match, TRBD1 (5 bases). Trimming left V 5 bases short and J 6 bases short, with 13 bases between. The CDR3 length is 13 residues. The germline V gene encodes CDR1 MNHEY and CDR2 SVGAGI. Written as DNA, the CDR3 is TGTGCCAGCAGTGAAATCGGGACCTCTGAAGCTTTCTTT. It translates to CASSEIGTSEAFF.

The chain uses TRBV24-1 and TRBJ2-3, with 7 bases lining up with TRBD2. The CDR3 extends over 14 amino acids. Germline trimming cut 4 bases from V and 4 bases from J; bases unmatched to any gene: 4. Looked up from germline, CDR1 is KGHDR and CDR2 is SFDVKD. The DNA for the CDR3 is TGTGCCACCAGTGACGCTAGCGGTCCAGATACGCAGTATTTT. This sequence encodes CATSDASGPDTQYF.